The 13 T cell receptor beta chains below come from one sample, sequenced in a study of CD8+ T cells in alopecia areata. The treatment denotes: oral pan-JAK inhibitor, 5-10 mg twice daily. Reverse transcribed after extraction, RNA yielded cDNA as the sequencing template. TCRdb's table, derived via immunoSEQ multiplex PCR, lists solely in-frame clones and lacks some. The table has 150,000 to 200,000 clones, about half seen once; the top ten hold over 9%. Sequencing used CD8+ T cells sorted from blood, obtained around week 53, from a patient treated with tofacitinib. These receptors were taken from a human donor with alopecia areata.

The chain joins TRBV5-1 to TRBJ2-7; possible D gene TRBD2, 6 bases. The germline V gene has CDR1 SGHRS and CDR2 YFSETQ. The CDR3 is made up of 16 amino acids. V was trimmed by 1 base and J by 5 bases, leaving 19 bases between them. DNA for the CDR3: TGCGCCAGCAGCTTGATTCCGGGAGAAAGACGGGACGAGCAGTACTTC. Encoded protein: CASSLIPGERRDEQYF.

The V call is TRBV7-9, the J call TRBJ2-5; D remains ambiguous. The CDR3 runs 14 residues. Trimming pared 1 base from V and 5 bases from J, leaving 11 bases between. The V gene's germline CDR1 is SEHNR and CDR2 FQNEAQ (reference sequence). The CDR3 is CASSLVGTKETQYF. CDR3 coding DNA: TGTGCCAGCAGCTTAGTCGGCACCAAGGAGACCCAGTACTTC.

V and J are TRBV30 and TRBJ1-2, with D possibly TRBD1 on 5 matching bases. In germline, CDR1 is GTSNPN, CDR2 SVGIG (reference sequence). V lost 2 bases to trimming and J lost 6 bases, with 7 bases between them. CDR3 length: 11 residues. The DNA of the CDR3 is TGTGCCTGGAGTACGGGGGATGGCTACACCTTC. Translation: CAWSTGDGYTF.

This rearrangement joins TRBV9 to TRBJ2-3, with D unclear. The germline gives CDR1 SGDLS, CDR2 YYNGEE. The germline V and J ends were trimmed by 0 bases and 0 bases, with 11 bases remaining between them. This CDR3 is 16 amino acids long. CDR3 region: CASSVGVPSSTDTQYF. The CDR3 nucleotides are TGTGCCAGCAGCGTAGGAGTTCCGTCTAGCACAGATACGCAGTATTTT. Variable domain in full (rest from reference TRBV9 and TRBJ2-3): DSGVTQTPKHLITATGQRVTLRCSPRSGDLSVYWYQQSLDQGLQFLIQYYNGEERAKGNILERFSAQQFPDLHSELNLSSLELGDSALYFCASSVGVPSSTDTQYFGPGTRLTVL.

A word on this clone: The sample carries other DNA sequences with the same CDR3. The chain employs TRBV4-1 and TRBJ2-5; D is unclear. Germline CDR1 reads MGHRA; CDR2 reads YSYEKL. The V end lost 0 bases, the J end lost 5 bases, and 7 bases lay between the germline ends. The CDR3 contains 13 residues. CDR3 sequence (DNA): TGCGCCAGCAGCCAAGATCTGGAGGAGACCCAGTACTTC. Its translation: CASSQDLEETQYF.

This clone was detected a few times. The rearrangement joins TRBV4-3 to TRBJ1-1; TRBD1 aligns across 7 bases. Germline V lookup: CDR1 LGHNA, CDR2 YSLEER. This CDR3 comprises 18 residues. V trimming: 4 bases; J trimming: 5 bases; junction bases outside the gene matches: 19. CDR3 sequence: CASSPLTLADRVETEAFF. The CDR3 DNA reads as TGCGCCAGCAGCCCACTGACCCTGGCTGACAGGGTGGAAACTGAAGCTTTCTTT.

The chain combines TRBV19 with TRBJ2-1, with unresolved D. In germline, CDR1 is LNHDA, CDR2 SQIVND (reference sequence). V lost 5 bases, J lost 8 bases, and 10 bases lay in between. The CDR3 loop spans 12 amino acids. Here the CDR3 reads CASSPYGYEQFF. DNA for the CDR3: TGTGCCAGTAGTCCGTACGGTTATGAGCAGTTCTTC. Supplemented by reference TRBV19 and TRBJ2-1, the full variable domain reads DGGITQSPKYLFRKEGQNVTLSCEQNLNHDAMYWYRQDPGQGLRLIYYSQIVNDFQKGDIAEGYSVSREKKESFPLTVTSAQKNPTAFYLCASSPYGYEQFFGPGTRLTVL.

V is TRBV9 and J is TRBJ1-2, with D hard to call. Germline V CDR1 and CDR2: SGDLS, YYNGEE. Trimming left V 3 bases short and J 4 bases short, with 16 bases between. The CDR3 is 15 residues long. This chain's CDR3 is CASSAVDGTIYGYTF. The CDR3 bases are TGTGCCAGCAGCGCCGTAGATGGCACCATCTATGGCTACACCTTC.

The chain is built from TRBV29-1 and TRBJ1-4; D unresolved. CDR1 is SQVTM and CDR2 is ANQGSEA in the germline V gene. This CDR3 region has 13 residues. V dropped 7 bases and J dropped 1 base, with 10 bases sitting between them. The CDR3, as DNA: TGCAGCGCCCAGCGGTTAACTAATGAAAAACTGTTTTTT. This codes for CSAQRLTNEKLFF. Full variable domain (rest looked up from reference TRBV29-1 and TRBJ1-4): SAVISQKPSRDICQRGTSLTIQCQVDSQVTMMFWYRQQPGQSLTLIATANQGSEATYESGFVIDKFPISRPNLTFSTLTVSNMSPEDSSIYLCSAQRLTNEKLFFGSGTQLSVL.

J is TRBJ2-7 and V is TRBV7-9; D might be TRBD1 (7 bases). This CDR3 comprises 15 residues. Germline V gene sequence: CDR1 SEHNR, CDR2 FQNEAQ (reference sequence). V was shortened by 5 bases and J by 7 bases, with 21 bases between the two germline ends. In DNA form, the CDR3 reads TGTGCCAGCAGCGCCCGACAGGGAGGTCTAGGGGAGCAGTACTTC. Protein: CASSARQGGLGEQYF.

The rearrangement joins TRBV5-1 to TRBJ1-5; 9 bases line up with TRBD1. The germline V gene has CDR1 SGHRS and CDR2 YFSETQ. The CDR3 totals 15 residues. V was pared by 4 bases and J by 5 bases, with 7 bases of the junction left unmatched. CDR3 in amino acids: CASSPWTGDDQPQHF. The CDR3, as DNA: TGCGCCAGCAGCCCTTGGACAGGGGATGATCAGCCCCAGCATTTT. Full variable domain (remainder filled in from reference TRBV5-1 and TRBJ1-5): KAGVTQTPRYLIKTRGQQVTLSCSPISGHRSVSWYQQTPGQGLQFLFEYFSETQRNKGNFPGRFSGRQFSNSRSEMNVSTLELGDSALYLCASSPWTGDDQPQHFGDGTRLSIL.

The chain has TRBV23-1 and TRBJ1-6; perhaps TRBD1 as D (6 bases). TRBV23-1 is filed as an ORF, its function uncertain. Trimming pared 3 bases from V and 4 bases from J, leaving 16 bases between. The CDR3 length is 17 residues. The CDR3 spells CASSHIAGGQYNSPLHF. CDR3 coding DNA: TGCGCCAGCAGTCATATAGCCGGAGGACAGTATAATTCACCCCTCCACTTT.

This rearrangement joins TRBV4-2 to TRBJ2-1, with D unresolved. The CDR3 sequence is 14 residues long. Germline V gives CDR1 LGHNA, CDR2 YNFKEQ. With 3 bases removed from V and 5 bases from J, the gap between germline ends came to 11 bases. Here the CDR3 DNA reads TGTGCCAGCAGCCAGTTCGACCGGGACAATGAGCAGTTCTTC. Its translation is CASSQFDRDNEQFF.